These 7 T cell receptor beta chains were sequenced from one sample in a study of T cell repertoires in cytomegalovirus infection. TCRdb re-derived calls from the reads in MiXCR, one entry per CDR3 protein. This table has about 680,000 distinct CDR3 sequences, 20% to 30% appearing once. The sequenced sample consisted of CD8+ T cells from PBMCs. The receptor set was obtained from a human donor in good health (CMV status not recorded). Some clones in this sample may be carry-over from other donors' samples.

This chain links TRBV20-1 with TRBJ1-1, with 7 positions matching TRBD1. The CDR3 totals 14 residues. V lost 5 bases, J lost 1 base, and 7 bases stayed unmatched. Germline values: CDR1 DFQATT, CDR2 SNEGSKA (reference sequence). The CDR3 region has the DNA TGCAGTGCTGGGGACCGGACAGGGAACACTGAAGCTTTCTTT. Protein: CSAGDRTGNTEAFF.

This clonotype was seen at least ten times. The rearrangement uses TRBV4-1 and TRBJ2-7; no reliable D call. CDR1 and CDR2 from the germline V gene are MGHRA and YSYEKL. The ends were cut back, 4 bases at V and 4 bases at J, with 11 bases in the middle. This CDR3 has 13 residues. DNA of the CDR3: TGCGCCAGCAGCCCAAGCCTCCAATACGAGCAGTACTTC. Amino acids: CASSPSLQYEQYF.

The rearrangement joins TRBV20-1 to TRBJ2-2; TRBD2 aligns across 12 bases. The junction had 11 bases not matched to a gene; V was cut back by 5 bases and J by 7 bases. Per the germline V gene, CDR1 is DFQATT and CDR2 is SNEGSKA (reference sequence). The CDR3 is made up of 16 amino acids. In DNA, the CDR3 is TGCAGTGCTCTTCCTCTAGCGGGGGGGCATATCGGGGAGCTGTTTTTT. Translated, it gives CSALPLAGGHIGELFF.

This clonotype has just a few counts. The chain recombines TRBV6-2 or TRBV6-3 with TRBJ2-7; TRBD2 matches 8 bases. After removal of 2 bases from V and 5 bases from J, the junction contained 5 bases not matched to a gene. This CDR3 has 14 residues. Germline V lookup: CDR1 MNHEY, CDR2 SVGEGT. The CDR3 sequence: CASSYRGGLDEQYF. As DNA, the CDR3 is TGTGCCAGCAGTTACCGGGGGGGGCTGGACGAGCAGTACTTC.

This clonotype was recorded many times. The rearrangement links TRBV28 to TRBJ1-1; the D gene is possibly TRBD1 (6 bases). The V end lost 4 bases, the J end lost 11 bases, and 17 bases lay between the germline ends. Germline V CDR1 and CDR2: MDHEN, SYDVKM. The CDR3 contains 13 residues. The CDR3 bases are TGTGCCAGCAGTTCAAATACAGGGTTGGGGGCTTTCTTT. Translated: CASSSNTGLGAFF. The full variable domain, with the rest looked up from reference TRBV28 and TRBJ1-1, is DVKVTQSSRYLVKRTGEKVFLECVQDMDHENMFWYRQDPGLGLRLIYFSYDVKMKEKGDIPEGYSVSREKKERFSLILESASTNQTSMYLCASSSNTGLGAFFGQGTRLTVV.

This clonotype was picked up many times. The rearrangement uses TRBV7-8 and TRBJ2-1, with D perhaps TRBD1 or TRBD2 (6 bases each). V shed 6 bases and J shed 5 bases, with 17 bases lying between them. CDR1 is SGHVS, CDR2 FQNEAQ, per germline. This CDR3 comprises 15 residues. This CDR3 is CASSAPGAPDNEQFF. CDR3 bases: TGTGCCAGCAGTGCCCCGGGGGCGCCTGACAATGAGCAGTTCTTC.

A few counts support this clonotype. The V gene is TRBV5-6, the J gene TRBJ1-1; possible D gene TRBD1, 5 bases. Trimming stripped 3 bases from V and 7 bases from J, with 19 bases between. Germline CDR1 and CDR2: SGHDT and YYEEEE. The CDR3 is 15 amino acids. The CDR3 bases are TGTGCCAGCAGCTCCTCCGTGACAGCGGTGGTTGAAGCTTTCTTT. Its translation is CASSSSVTAVVEAFF.